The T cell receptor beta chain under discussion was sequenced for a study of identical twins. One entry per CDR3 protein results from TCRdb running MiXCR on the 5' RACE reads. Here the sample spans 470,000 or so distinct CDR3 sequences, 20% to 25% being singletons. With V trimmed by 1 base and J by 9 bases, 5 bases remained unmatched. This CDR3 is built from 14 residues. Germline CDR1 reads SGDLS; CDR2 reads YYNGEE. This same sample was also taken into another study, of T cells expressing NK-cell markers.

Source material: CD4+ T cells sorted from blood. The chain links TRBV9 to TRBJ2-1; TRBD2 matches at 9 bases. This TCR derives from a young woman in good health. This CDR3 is CASSVSTSGIEQFF. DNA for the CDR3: TGTGCCAGCAGCGTATCGACTAGCGGAATTGAGCAGTTCTTC.